These 22 T cell receptor beta chains were all obtained from the same sample, sequenced in a study of blood T cells in healthy people across ages. With a J-beta primer mix and a sample-barcoded 5' primer, a second PCR ran roughly 6 to 11 cycles. Via MiXCR, TCRdb re-called the 5' RACE reads, giving one row per CDR3 protein. This sample carries roughly 1.5 million distinct CDR3 sequences, around 40% of them seen once, and the ten largest clones take about 3.8%. The sequencing input was blood. These receptors all stem from a woman between 18 and 30 years old in good health.

There are a few counts of this clonotype. The chain uses TRBV15 and TRBJ1-2; D unresolved. The CDR3 consists of 14 residues. V gave up 0 bases and J gave up 8 bases, with 13 bases separating them. The germline gives CDR1 LNHNV, CDR2 YYDKDF (reference sequence). For the CDR3, the DNA is TGTGCCACCAGCAGAGAAGTCTTTCAAGGAGGCTACACCTTC. This gives the protein CATSREVFQGGYTF.

Worth noting for this clonotype: A read error may produce the germline difference seen at one junction end. The genes are TRBV4-3 and TRBJ2-7, with D possibly called TRBD1 or TRBD2 (6 bases each). The CDR3 contains 16 residues. Germline V gene lookup returns CDR1 LGHNA and CDR2 YSLEER. CDR3 coding DNA: TGCGCCAGCAGCCAAGATAGGGGGAGGTTTACCTACGGGCAGTACTTC. The encoded protein is CASSQDRGRFTYGQYF.

Only a few counts were recorded for this clonotype. This sequence joins TRBV29-1 and TRBJ2-7, with TRBD1 matching over 7 bases. Germline-derived CDR1 and CDR2 are SQVTM and ANQGSEA. V lost 4 bases to trimming and J lost 0 bases; unmatched junction nucleotides: 9. The CDR3 extends over 15 amino acids. CDR3 in amino acids: CSVGYWGQNSYEQYF. The CDR3 DNA sequence: TGCAGCGTTGGTTATTGGGGACAGAACTCCTACGAGCAGTACTTC.

In its sample, this clonotype was seen once. The junction departs from the called germline gene at one end, perhaps through a read error. The CDR3 sequence: CASSEGSVIRNGQFF. CDR3 sequence (DNA): TGTGCCAGCAGTGAAGGCTCCGTTATTCGGAATGGGCAGTTCTTC. This sequence joins TRBV6-1 and TRBJ2-1; no definite D call. The CDR3 covers 15 residues. CDR1 and CDR2 from the germline V gene are MNHNS and SASEGT.

This clonotype was observed a handful of times. This chain links TRBV28 with TRBJ2-3; no clear D. Germline CDR1 is MDHEN and CDR2 is SYDVKM. The germline V and J ends were trimmed by 4 bases and 6 bases, with 14 bases remaining between them. CDR3 length: 14 residues. The CDR3 region is CASSSARPRDTQYF. The CDR3 DNA sequence: TGTGCCAGCAGTTCCGCCCGACCTAGGGATACGCAGTATTTT.

This clonotype was detected once. This chain uses TRBV9 with TRBJ2-1; D call uncertain. Germline V gene lookup returns CDR1 SGDLS and CDR2 YYNGEE. CDR3 size: 14 residues. The V end lost 0 bases, the J end lost 5 bases, and 9 bases lay between the germline ends. CDR3 sequence (DNA): TGTGCCAGCAGCGTAGCTAGTCCACACAATGAGCAGTTCTTC. This gives the protein CASSVASPHNEQFF.

The genes are TRBV7-8 and TRBJ2-2; 7 bases map to TRBD1. The J segment lost 5 bases and the V segment lost 5 bases, leaving 8 bases of the junction unmatched. The length of the CDR3 is 15 residues. Per the germline V gene, CDR1 is SGHVS and CDR2 is FQNEAQ. The CDR3 nucleotides are TGTGCCAGCAGCCCCCGACAGGGTTTTACCGGGGAGCTGTTTTTT. It specifies CASSPRQGFTGELFF.

The chain has TRBV10-3 and TRBJ2-1, with TRBD2 as a possible D gene (7 bases). With 2 bases removed from V and 0 bases from J, the gap between germline ends came to 11 bases. CDR3 size: 16 residues. Germline CDR1 reads ENHRY; CDR2 reads SYGVKD. In DNA form, the CDR3 reads TGTGCCATCAGTGAGAGGGGGGGGAGCTCCTACAATGAGCAGTTCTTC. Its translation: CAISERGGSSYNEQFF.

This clonotype was counted once. The chain links TRBV20-1 to TRBJ1-2, with D perhaps TRBD1 (6 bases). Between the trimmed V and J ends, which lost 3 bases and 0 bases, there was a span of 11 bases. CDR1 and CDR2 (germline): DFQATT, SNEGSKA (reference sequence). The CDR3 length is 14 residues. The DNA for the CDR3 is TGCAGTGCTAGTTCTCAGGGGACTAACTATGGCTACACCTTC. Amino acid sequence: CSASSQGTNYGYTF.

The chain joins TRBV6-1 to TRBJ2-7; 8 bases agree with TRBD1. Germline V CDR1 and CDR2: MNHNS, SASEGT. Unmatched junction bases numbered 14, after V lost 7 bases and J lost 6 bases. This CDR3 comprises 15 residues. CDR3 residues: CASTPREQGVGEQYF. In DNA form, the CDR3 reads TGTGCCAGCACCCCCCGGGAACAGGGGGTCGGCGAGCAGTACTTC.

Many counts were recorded for this clonotype. The J gene is TRBJ2-3, the V gene TRBV20-1, with D uncertain. V shed 3 bases and J shed 0 bases, with 4 bases lying between them. Germline assignment: CDR1 DFQATT and CDR2 SNEGSKA (reference sequence). CDR3 size: 12 residues. The CDR3 sequence is CSASPSTDTQYF. The CDR3 coding sequence is TGCAGTGCTAGTCCAAGCACAGATACGCAGTATTTT.

The V gene is TRBV29-1, the J gene TRBJ1-1; 7 nucleotides match TRBD1. J was trimmed by 3 bases and V by 2 bases; bases with no gene match: 9. Germline values: CDR1 SQVTM, CDR2 ANQGSEA. This CDR3 has 15 amino acids. This CDR3 reads CSVERKEGADTEAFF. The CDR3 region has the DNA TGCAGCGTTGAACGCAAGGAGGGGGCAGACACTGAAGCTTTCTTT.

V usage is TRBV20-1 and J usage is TRBJ2-7; D is perhaps TRBD1 (6 bases). This CDR3 is built from 13 residues. CDR1 is DFQATT, CDR2 SNEGSKA, per germline (reference sequence). Trimming removed 5 bases at V and 0 bases at J, with 11 bases between. This chain's CDR3 is CSARTAASYEQYF. The CDR3 region has the DNA TGCAGTGCTCGGACAGCAGCCTCCTACGAGCAGTACTTC.

The rearrangement uses TRBV9 and TRBJ2-3, with TRBD2 matching over 14 bases. This CDR3 region has 17 residues. CDR1 and CDR2 from the germline V gene are SGDLS and YYNGEE. With 2 bases clipped from V and 5 bases from J, the junction kept 7 bases outside the gene matches. CDR3: CASSVPTSGGALDTQYF. CDR3 nucleotides: TGTGCCAGCAGCGTCCCGACTAGCGGGGGGGCCCTAGATACGCAGTATTTT.

This clonotype was seen a handful of times. This chain joins TRBV7-2 and TRBJ1-2; no firm D call. CDR1 is SGHTA, CDR2 FQGNSA, per germline. The CDR3 spans 13 residues. The ends were cut back, 5 bases at V and 4 bases at J, with 11 bases in the middle. The CDR3 nucleotides read TGTGCCAGCAGCGGGAGGAATTCCTATGGCTACACCTTC. Its protein product is CASSGRNSYGYTF.

This clonotype has only a few counts. CDR3: CASSGPYPGLAGVETQYF. CDR3 in DNA: TGTGCCAGCAGTGGTCCCTATCCGGGACTAGCGGGAGTAGAGACCCAGTACTTC. This chain joins TRBV25-1 and TRBJ2-5; TRBD2 aligns across 14 bases. With 4 bases clipped from V and 4 bases from J, the junction kept 11 bases outside the gene matches. Germline CDR1 reads MGHDK; CDR2 reads SYGVNS. The CDR3 is 18 residues long.

With regard to this clonotype: One junction end does not reproduce the germline sequence, and a read error may be involved. Here the CDR3 DNA reads TGCAGTGTTAGAGATTTGGGGTTGGGGGAGTACTTC. Its translation is CSVRDLGLGEYF. The rearrangement links TRBV20-1 to TRBJ2-7; D assignment may be TRBD1 or TRBD2 (5 bases each). This CDR3 spans 12 amino acids. Germline-derived CDR1 and CDR2 are DFQATT and SNEGSKA (reference sequence).

J is TRBJ1-2 and V is TRBV16, with a possible D match to TRBD1 (6 bases). This CDR3 spans 14 amino acids. Germline V gene sequence: CDR1 KGHSY, CDR2 FQNENV. V lost 3 bases, J lost 1 base, and 9 bases lay in between. CDR3 in amino acids: CASSHQDSNYGYTF. The CDR3 DNA is TGTGCCAGCAGCCATCAGGACAGTAACTATGGCTACACCTTC.

The CDR3 nucleotides read TGTGCCAGTCGACACAGCGGGCTGTCGGGAGCGAGGGAGCAGTACTTC. Protein product: CASRHSGLSGAREQYF. The V call is TRBV28, the J call TRBJ2-7; weak D call: TRBD2 (6 bases). Per the germline V gene, CDR1 is MDHEN and CDR2 is SYDVKM. The CDR3 is 16 residues long. Trimming removed 9 bases from V and 7 bases from J, with 28 bases in between.

This clonotype was counted a single time. The chain has TRBV3-1 and TRBJ2-3; the match to TRBD2 covers 10 bases. Trimming at V came to 0 bases and at J to 0 bases, leaving 9 bases not matched to a gene. CDR1 is LGHDT, CDR2 YNNKEL, per germline (reference sequence). The CDR3 length is 19 residues. The CDR3 protein is CASSQDLSGGTRSTDTQYF. The CDR3 DNA reads as TGTGCCAGCAGCCAAGACCTTAGCGGGGGGACCCGTAGCACAGATACGCAGTATTTT.

The chain carries TRBV27 and TRBJ1-5; D remains unclear. The CDR3 has 15 residues. CDR1 and CDR2 from the germline V gene are MNHEY and SMNVEV (reference sequence). V lost 7 bases and J 0 bases, leaving 13 bases between the germline ends. The CDR3 coding sequence is TGTGCCAGCACCGCTGTAGGCCATAGCAATCAGCCCCAGCATTTT. The encoded protein is CASTAVGHSNQPQHF.

The chain employs TRBV12-3 or TRBV12-4 and TRBJ2-2; the D is unclear. V lost 6 bases and J lost 2, with 7 bases in between. The CDR3 contains 13 residues. CDR3 amino acids: CASRETNTGELFF. CDR3 nucleotides: TGTGCCAGCAGAGAGACAAACACCGGGGAGCTGTTTTTT.